Sequencing of this TCR beta chain was carried out in a study of blood T cell repertoires in COVID-19. Across the whole study: Acute and convalescent COVID-19 samples came from the United States, Italy and Spain. Sample material is recorded as cDNA or gDNA derived from T cells, B-cell-depleted T cells, or PBMCs.

This CDR3 region has 14 residues. V gave up 1 base and J gave up 4 bases, with 10 bases separating them. CDR1 and CDR2 (germline): KGHSH, LQKENI. Methods used by the authors: Reference gene primer amplification gave nucleated cell count estimates. Produced via immunoSEQ multiplex PCR; TCRdb's table is partial and in-frame only. V and J calls and clone size are as listed in that table; D and trimming were resolved from the DNA. The data hold 200,000 to 250,000 clones, with approximately 84% observed a single time. V gene TRBV18 combines with J gene TRBJ1-1; the D gene is possibly TRBD1 (5 bases). This TCR derives from an elderly woman with COVID-19, enrolled during active disease. The sequencing sample was made of peripheral blood. The CDR3 DNA sequence: TGTGCCAGCTCACCACAAAAAGGGGTCACTGAAGCTTTCTTT. Encoded protein: CASSPQKGVTEAFF. The full variable domain, rest sourced from reference TRBV18 and TRBJ1-1, is NAGVMQNPRHLVRRRGQEARLRCSPMKGHSHVYWYRQLPEEGLKFMVYLQKENIIDESGMPKERFSAEFPKEGPSILRIQQVVRGDSAAYFCASSPQKGVTEAFFGQGTRLTVV.